Listed here are 13 T cell receptor beta chains from one sample, sequenced in a study of T-cell reconstitution after alpha-beta-depleted transplantation in children. Unique molecular identifiers were incorporated during preparation of the TCRbeta library. TCRdb called the PCR reads again in MiXCR, with one record for every CDR3 protein. The data contain about 610,000 distinct CDR3 sequences, over 9.5% of them seen just once; the ten biggest clones take up about 4.2%. Sample: PBMCs from the stem cell graft donor, taken from the stem cell graft. The receptor set was obtained from a human donor who donated a stem cell graft to a child with acute myeloid leukemia.

This clonotype was picked up a small number of times. The chain joins TRBV21-1 to TRBJ2-3; the table's TRBD1 call for D was not verified on the DNA. TRBV21-1 is a recognized pseudogene. The CDR3 covers 14 residues. The CDR3 here is CASKTGSITDTQYF. As DNA, the CDR3 is TGTGCCAGCAAGACAGGGTCTATCACAGATACGCAGTATTTT.

This clonotype was seen repeatedly, ten times or more. The chain employs TRBV29-1 and TRBJ2-7; 9 bases are a match to TRBD2. After removal of 4 bases from V and 3 bases from J, the junction contained 4 bases not matched to a gene. The CDR3 covers 13 residues. Germline loops: CDR1 SQVTM, CDR2 ANQGSEA. The CDR3 loop is CSVAASGIYEQYF. The CDR3 DNA is TGCAGCGTTGCGGCTAGCGGGATCTACGAGCAGTACTTC.

J is TRBJ2-5 and V is TRBV7-8, with 11 nucleotides matching TRBD1. V shed 4 bases and J 4 bases; nucleotides not matched to a gene: 11. In germline, CDR1 is SGHVS, CDR2 FQNEAQ. CDR3 length equals 17 residues. CDR3 amino acids: CASSSWTGGADGETQYF. CDR3 sequence (DNA): TGTGCCAGCAGCTCTTGGACAGGGGGCGCGGATGGAGAGACCCAGTACTTC. The complete variable domain, with remaining parts taken from reference TRBV7-8 and TRBJ2-5, reads GAGVSQSPRYKVAKRGQDVALRCDPISGHVSLFWYQQALGQGPEFLTYFQNEAQLDKSGLPSDRFFAERPEGSVSTLKIQRTQQEDSAVYLCASSSWTGGADGETQYFGPGTRLLVL.

The V and J genes are TRBV6-2 or TRBV6-3 and TRBJ2-2; D is perhaps TRBD1 (6 bases). Germline CDR1 MNHEY, CDR2 SVGEGT. This CDR3 contains 16 residues. V lost 6 bases, J lost 4 bases, and 18 bases lay in between. CDR3 in amino acids: CASRATGTPATGELFF. The CDR3 bases are TGTGCCAGCAGAGCAACCGGGACACCGGCCACCGGGGAGCTGTTTTTT.

The chain carries TRBV6-1 and TRBJ1-4; a possible D gene is TRBD1 (6 bases). The CDR3 totals 13 residues. Trimming removed 8 bases from V and 7 bases from J, with 14 bases in between. The germline gives CDR1 MNHNS, CDR2 SASEGT. CDR3 loop: CASRGAAAEKLFF. CDR3 sequence (DNA): TGTGCCAGCCGGGGGGCAGCGGCTGAAAAACTGTTTTTT.

This clonotype was observed a few times. The chain links TRBV20-1 to TRBJ2-5; 7 bases agree with TRBD1. This CDR3 spans 14 amino acids. Germline assignment: CDR1 DFQATT and CDR2 SNEGSKA (reference sequence). V was clipped by 5 bases and J by 3 bases; unmatched bases: 9. CDR3 in amino acids: CSAADRVREETQYF. Here the CDR3 DNA reads TGCAGTGCTGCTGACAGGGTGAGGGAAGAGACCCAGTACTTC.

This clonotype appeared a few times. This rearrangement joins TRBV28 to TRBJ2-5, with D hard to call. The CDR3 is 14 amino acids. Trimming took off 1 base at V and 7 bases at J, with 13 bases between the two ends. Looked up from germline, CDR1 is MDHEN and CDR2 is SYDVKM. CDR3 DNA: TGTGCCAGCAGTTTATTTTCCCCCGTTGGGACCCAGTACTTC. Residues: CASSLFSPVGTQYF. The entire variable domain, with the rest obtained from reference TRBV28 and TRBJ2-5, is as follows: DVKVTQSSRYLVKRTGEKVFLECVQDMDHENMFWYRQDPGLGLRLIYFSYDVKMKEKGDIPEGYSVSREKKERFSLILESASTNQTSMYLCASSLFSPVGTQYFGPGTRLLVL.

This clonotype was found a few times. This sequence joins TRBV5-6 and TRBJ2-1; weak D call: TRBD2 (6 bases). This CDR3 comprises 15 residues. V lost 2 bases, J lost 5 bases, and 14 bases lay in between. Germline loops: CDR1 SGHDT, CDR2 YYEEEE. This CDR3 reads CASSFGVAVDNEQFF. In DNA form, the CDR3 reads TGTGCCAGCAGCTTTGGAGTAGCGGTTGACAATGAGCAGTTCTTC.

At least ten counts were recorded for this clonotype. This rearrangement joins TRBV25-1 to TRBJ2-7; possible D gene TRBD1, 6 bases. Germline assignment: CDR1 MGHDK and CDR2 SYGVNS. The CDR3 runs to 14 residues. Between the trimmed V and J ends, which lost 8 bases and 0 bases, there was a span of 14 bases. This CDR3 reads CASGVDRSSYEQYF. The CDR3, as DNA: TGTGCCAGCGGTGTAGACAGGAGCTCCTACGAGCAGTACTTC.

The rearrangement joins TRBV29-1 to TRBJ2-4, with D unclear. V was shortened by 4 bases and J by 2 bases, with 6 bases between the two germline ends. This CDR3 has 12 residues. Germline CDR1 SQVTM, CDR2 ANQGSEA. The CDR3 protein is CSVVTSKNIQYF. CDR3 coding DNA: TGCAGCGTTGTCACGTCCAAAAACATTCAGTACTTC.

CDR3 in DNA: TGTGCCATCAGTGGGCAAGACGAGCAGTACTTC. This sequence encodes CAISGQDEQYF. The V call is TRBV10-3, the J call TRBJ2-7, with D unresolved. V shed 4 bases and J shed 5 bases, with 6 bases lying between them. Germline V lookup: CDR1 ENHRY, CDR2 SYGVKD. The CDR3 covers 11 residues.

This clonotype has only a few counts. The V and J genes are TRBV6-1 and TRBJ2-7; TRBD1 matches at 8 bases. The CDR3 spans 11 residues. Unmatched junction bases numbered 5, after V lost 7 bases and J lost 9 bases. Looked up from germline, CDR1 is MNHNS and CDR2 is SASEGT. CDR3 nucleotide sequence: TGTGCCAGCAATGACAGGGGCGGGCAGTACTTC. Its translation is CASNDRGGQYF.

This clonotype was seen a handful of times. The gene calls are TRBV6-5 and TRBJ2-1, with TRBD2 matching over 9 bases. There are 17 residues in the CDR3. Germline V gene data show CDR1 as MNHEY and CDR2 as SVGAGI. The trim removed 1 base at V and 5 bases at J, leaving 9 bases unmatched. CDR3 DNA sequence: TGTGCCAGCAGTTACTTACGAGCGGGAGGCCCCAACAATGAGCAGTTCTTC. Translated, it gives CASSYLRAGGPNNEQFF.